The rows below give T cell receptor beta chains drawn from one sample of a study of blood T cell repertoires in COVID-19. Using immunoSEQ multiplex PCR, the repertoire was profiled, and TCRdb retains in-frame clones only, with some absent. The sample lists 200,000 to 250,000 clones; approximately 85% were seen once. Source material: peripheral blood. These receptors were collected from a woman in her sixties or seventies with COVID-19, enrolled during active disease. CDR3s include the opening cysteine and the closing phenylalanine or tryptophan. A D gene is named only where the DNA matches it firmly. Rows may omit the clone size; those that give it use once, few, many or a size class.

clone_size j_call v_call d_call cdr3_nt cdr3_aa
. TRBJ2-5 TRBV9 . TGTGCCAGCAGCGTAGCAGGTCAGATCCTAGAGACCCAGTACTTC CASSVAGQILETQYF
. TRBJ1-3 TRBV11-2 . TGTGCCAGCAGTCCTGGGACTGCCTACTCTGGAAACACCATATATTTT CASSPGTAYSGNTIYF
. TRBJ2-3 TRBV6-5 . TGTGCCAGCAGTTTGTACTCCCCCGCATCTACGCAGTATTTT CASSLYSPASTQYF
few TRBJ1-1 TRBV18 . TGTGCCAGCTCACCACAGCTTACGAGGAACACTGAAGCTTTCTTT CASSPQLTRNTEAFF
. TRBJ2-1 TRBV3-1/TRBV3-2 . TGTGCCAGCATCTCAGAGAGGGGGAATGAGCAGTTCTTC CASISERGNEQFF
. TRBJ1-4 TRBV10-3 . TGTGCCATCGCGGGAGCAACTAATGAAAAACTGTTTTTT CAIAGATNEKLFF
. TRBJ1-5 TRBV28 TRBD1 TGTGCCAGCAGGGGGACAGGGGGCGAACTTAGCAATCAGCCCCAGCATTTT CASRGTGGELSNQPQHF
. TRBJ2-7 TRBV7-3 . TGTGCCAGCAGCTTAACGTCATCCTACGAGCAGTACTTC CASSLTSSYEQYF
. TRBJ1-2 TRBV9 TRBD1 TGTGCCAGCAGCGGCGGACAGGGAAGTTATGGCTACACCTTC CASSGGQGSYGYTF
. TRBJ2-2 TRBV5-4 . TGTGCCAGCACCTTGGGCGGCAGGGCGAACACCGGGGAGCTGTTTTTT CASTLGGRANTGELFF
. TRBJ2-1 TRBV28 TRBD1 TGTGCCAGCAGTCGGGACAGGCCCTTAAATGAGCAGTTCTTC CASSRDRPLNEQFF
. TRBJ1-1 TRBV2 TRBD1 TGTGCCAGCAGCCTGGACAGGGTTAGGTTGGGCACTGAAGCTTTCTTT CASSLDRVRLGTEAFF
. TRBJ1-2 TRBV28 TRBD1 TGTGCCACCGGGACAGGAGGAAACTATGGCTACACCTTC CATGTGGNYGYTF
. TRBJ2-7 TRBV27 TRBD2 TGTGCCAGCAGTTTCGAGCGGGAGTCCGACGAGCAGTACTTC CASSFERESDEQYF
. TRBJ1-1 TRBV2 . TGTGCCAGCAGTGGACAGTGGAACACTGAAGCTTTCTTT CASSGQWNTEAFF
few TRBJ2-7 TRBV28 TRBD1 TGTGCCAGCAGTTTCCAGGACAGGGTCAGGGTCGAGCAGTACTTC CASSFQDRVRVEQYF
. TRBJ1-6 TRBV11-2 TRBD1 TGTGCCAGCAGCCCGGGGACAGGGTTTCCGAGCTCCTATAATTCACCCCTCCACTTT CASSPGTGFPSSYNSPLHF
once TRBJ1-4 TRBV4-1 . TGCGCCAGCAGCCAAGCCGTCGTGCGAGGTTCCGGTGAAAAACTGTTTTTT CASSQAVVRGSGEKLFF
. TRBJ1-2 TRBV19 . TGTGCCAGTATACCAGGCTCTAACTATGGCTACACCTTC CASIPGSNYGYTF
. TRBJ2-2 TRBV18 . TGTGCCAGCTCACCGTTCAGTGCAGACGGGGAGCTGTTTTTT CASSPFSADGELFF
. TRBJ1-5 TRBV10-1 . TGCGCCAGCAGTGATACGGGGAATCAGCCCCAGCATTTT CASSDTGNQPQHF
. TRBJ2-7 TRBV11-2 TRBD2 TGTGCCAGCAGCTTATCCGGGGGGGGAGTTGGTGAGCAGTACTTC CASSLSGGGVGEQYF
. TRBJ2-2 TRBV24-1 TRBD1 TGTGCTACGAGACAGGGGAGCACCGGGGAGCTGTTTTTT CATRQGSTGELFF
. TRBJ2-1 TRBV4-1 TRBD2 TGCGCCAGCAGCGCAGGTGGACTAGCGGGGAGCTCCTACAATGAGCAGTTCTTC CASSAGGLAGSSYNEQFF
once TRBJ2-2 TRBV2 TRBD1 TGTGCCAGCAGCCACAGGGGGCACTCCGGGGAGCTGTTTTTT CASSHRGHSGELFF
few TRBJ1-1 TRBV30 . TGTGCCTGGAGGCTAGGGGGAAACACTGAAGCTTTCTTT CAWRLGGNTEAFF
. TRBJ1-4 TRBV28 . TGTGCCAGCAGTTCGCGGAGGGAGGGGGAAAAACTGTTTTTT CASSSRREGEKLFF
. TRBJ1-1 TRBV20-1 . TGCAGTGCTAGACCGGGGTTAGAGGCTTTCTTT CSARPGLEAFF
. TRBJ1-6 TRBV5-1 . TGCGCCAGCAGCTTGGGGGAGACAAAGGGTTCACCCCTCCACTTT CASSLGETKGSPLHF
. TRBJ1-1 TRBV29-1 TRBD1 TGCAGCGCCGAGGGCGGGACAGTCGAAGCTTTCTTT CSAEGGTVEAFF
. TRBJ1-6 TRBV4-1 TRBD1 TGCGCCAGCAGCCAAGAATTGGGACAGTATAATTCACCCCTCCACTTT CASSQELGQYNSPLHF
. TRBJ1-6 TRBV28 TRBD1 TGTGCCAGCAGTTTATCCGACAGGGGGAGTTCACCCCTCCACTTT CASSLSDRGSSPLHF
once TRBJ2-7 TRBV5-1 TRBD2 TGCGCCAGCAGCGGCCGGGGGGACTCCTACGAGCAGTACTTC CASSGRGDSYEQYF
. TRBJ2-1 TRBV28 TRBD2 TGTGCCAGCAGTTTAGGCCTAGCGGGAGGGTACAATGAGCAGTTCTTC CASSLGLAGGYNEQFF
few TRBJ1-1 TRBV7-2 . TGTGCCAGCAGCTTAACAAGATCAAACACTGAAGCTTTCTTT CASSLTRSNTEAFF
once TRBJ1-2 TRBV18 . TGTGCCAGCTCACCGGCGGGGGGCAGAGGCTACACCTTC CASSPAGGRGYTF
. TRBJ2-7 TRBV20-1 TRBD2 TGCAGTGCTAGTTTAACTAGCGGAGCCTACGAGCAGTACTTC CSASLTSGAYEQYF
once TRBJ1-2 TRBV5-1 . TGCGCCAGCAGCTTGGCCACGGACTACTATGGCTACACCTTC CASSLATDYYGYTF
. TRBJ2-2 TRBV7-2 TRBD2 TGTGCCAGCAGCGGGGTCGCGGGAGTTGGTGTGGGGACCGGGGAGCTGTTTTTT CASSGVAGVGVGTGELFF
. TRBJ2-7 TRBV20-1 . TGCAGTGCTAGTGAGGGGCTATATAGGCAGTACTTC CSASEGLYRQYF